The 18 T cell receptor beta chains in this list originate from one sample, sequenced in a study of blood T cell repertoires in COVID-19. Clones were sequenced by immunoSEQ multiplex PCR, and TCRdb holds only the in-frame ones, with some missing. Here the sample spans just over 300,000 clones, almost 90% being singletons. Material: PBMCs or T cells enriched from blood (not recorded which). The receptors shown here come from a woman aged 18-29 years with acute COVID-19.

The chain recombines TRBV27 with TRBJ2-1; 13 nucleotides line up with TRBD2. V was pared by 5 bases and J by 7 bases, with 5 bases of the junction left unmatched. This CDR3 has 15 residues. CDR1 and CDR2 (germline): MNHEY, SMNVEV (reference sequence). The CDR3 DNA reads as TGTGCCAGCAGTCCCGGACTAGCGGGAGAGAATGAGCAGTTCTTC. This codes for CASSPGLAGENEQFF.

The chain couples TRBV7-2 to TRBJ2-7; D is unclear. V lost 1 base and J lost 4, with 14 bases in between. CDR1 is SGHTA and CDR2 is FQGNSA in the germline V gene. CDR3 length: 15 residues. CDR3 in amino acids: CASSLVPGLGYEQYF. The CDR3 DNA sequence: TGTGCCAGCAGCTTAGTTCCGGGTTTGGGTTACGAGCAGTACTTC.

CDR3 nucleotides: TGTGCCAGCAGCCCGTCAGAAGAGACCCAGTACTTC. This encodes CASSPSEETQYF. This chain uses TRBV7-2 with TRBJ2-5; D gene uncertain. V lost 5 bases and J 3 bases, leaving 7 bases between the germline ends. The germline CDR1 and CDR2 sequences are SGHTA and FQGNSA. The CDR3 totals 12 residues.

This chain connects TRBV18 to TRBJ2-2; weak D call: TRBD1 (6 bases). CDR3 length equals 19 residues. Germline V lookup: CDR1 KGHSH, CDR2 LQKENI. The V end lost 0 bases, the J end lost 0 bases, and 17 bases lay between the germline ends. The CDR3, as DNA: TGTGCCAGCTCACCACCGATGACAGGAAATCCCGCGAACACCGGGGAGCTGTTTTTT. Encoded protein: CASSPPMTGNPANTGELFF.

A few counts support this clone. The genes are TRBV9 and TRBJ1-1, with 9 bases lining up with TRBD1. The CDR3 contains 15 residues. The V and J ends lost 3 bases and 1 base, in that order; junction bases with no gene match: 4. Germline V gene lookup returns CDR1 SGDLS and CDR2 YYNGEE. The chain's CDR3 is CASSETGGRNTEAFF. DNA for the CDR3: TGTGCCAGCAGCGAGACAGGGGGAAGGAACACTGAAGCTTTCTTT.

The V and J genes are TRBV29-1 and TRBJ2-6; D might be TRBD1 (6 bases). This CDR3 is built from 20 residues. The V end lost 0 bases, the J end lost 1 base, and 22 bases lay between the germline ends. The germline CDR1 and CDR2 sequences are SQVTM and ANQGSEA. The CDR3 nucleotides read TGCAGCGTTGAAGATGGGACCCAGGGGTTAATCGGTTCTGGGGCCAACGTCCTGACTTTC. Protein product: CSVEDGTQGLIGSGANVLTF.

The V and J genes are TRBV5-5 and TRBJ2-3; a weak D match, TRBD1 (6 bases). The V and J ends lost 4 bases and 1 base respectively, with 13 bases between them. The germline V gene has CDR1 SGHKS and CDR2 YYEKEE (reference sequence). The CDR3 spans 15 residues. The CDR3 is CASSMFEGGTDTQYF. The CDR3 nucleotides read TGTGCCAGCAGCATGTTTGAGGGGGGCACAGATACGCAGTATTTT.

J is TRBJ2-4 and V is TRBV14; D perhaps matches TRBD2 (5 bases). Trimming took 3 bases from V and 9 from J, leaving 15 bases between them. CDR3 size: 14 residues. Germline CDR1 SGHDN, CDR2 FVKESK. This CDR3 reads CASSQSGSRRIQYF. CDR3 DNA sequence: TGTGCCAGCAGCCAGTCGGGATCTCGACGCATTCAGTACTTC.

The DNA of the CDR3 is TGTGCCAGTACTCCTGCCGGGGGGCAACATAGCTCCTACGAGCAGTACTTC. It is translated as CASTPAGGQHSSYEQYF. The chain combines TRBV19 with TRBJ2-7; possible D gene TRBD2, 7 bases. The CDR3 consists of 17 residues. Trimming removed 7 bases from V and 0 bases from J, with 22 bases in between. CDR1 is LNHDA and CDR2 is SQIVND in the germline V gene (reference sequence).

Note on this clone: Other DNA sequences from this sample encode an identical CDR3 as well. V and J are TRBV19 and TRBJ2-7; D is perhaps TRBD1 (5 bases). CDR3 length: 13 amino acids. V dropped 3 bases and J dropped 1 base, with 7 bases sitting between them. Per germline, CDR1 LNHDA and CDR2 SQIVND (reference sequence). The CDR3 is CASSISGSYEQYF. For the CDR3, the DNA is TGTGCCAGTAGTATTTCAGGGTCCTACGAGCAGTACTTC.

This clone has only one observation. The chain carries TRBV19 and TRBJ2-4, with 7 nucleotides matching TRBD2. CDR1 and CDR2 (germline): LNHDA, SQIVND (reference sequence). With 3 bases clipped from V and 0 bases from J, the junction kept 5 bases outside the gene matches. The CDR3 length is 16 residues. CDR3 residues: CASSILIAGAKNIQYF. The CDR3 DNA sequence: TGTGCCAGTAGTATCCTGATAGCGGGAGCCAAAAACATTCAGTACTTC.

V usage is TRBV6-1 and J usage is TRBJ1-5; D call uncertain. Trimming stripped 2 bases from V and 0 bases from J, with 11 bases between. CDR1 is MNHNS, CDR2 SASEGT, per germline. The CDR3 is 16 residues long. The CDR3 bases are TGTGCCAGCAGTGAATCCCCCGGTTATAGCAATCAGCCCCAGCATTTT. Its translation is CASSESPGYSNQPQHF.

CDR3 nucleotide sequence: TGTGCTAGTGGCCTCTCTCCTAGCGGGAGCTCCTACAATGAGCAGTTCTTC. It specifies CASGLSPSGSSYNEQFF. This chain links TRBV12-5 with TRBJ2-1, with 10 positions matching TRBD2. Trimming took 6 bases from V and 0 from J; bases not matched to a gene: 8. CDR1 is LGHNT and CDR2 is FRNRAP in the germline V gene. The CDR3 is made up of 17 amino acids. Full variable domain (missing parts from reference TRBV12-5 and TRBJ2-1): DARVTQTPRHKVTEMGQEVTMRCQPILGHNTVFWYRQTMMQGLELLAYFRNRAPLDDSGMPKDRFSAEMPDATLATLKIQPSEPRDSAVYFCASGLSPSGSSYNEQFFGPGTRLTVL.

The rearrangement joins TRBV5-1 to TRBJ2-7; possible D gene TRBD1, 5 bases. V lost 4 bases and J 3 bases, leaving 11 bases between the germline ends. Germline V gives CDR1 SGHRS, CDR2 YFSETQ. CDR3 length: 13 amino acids. CDR3 sequence: CASSLTAFYEQYF. DNA of the CDR3: TGCGCCAGCAGCCTGACAGCATTCTACGAGCAGTACTTC.

The J gene is TRBJ1-5, the V gene TRBV6-5; D is possibly TRBD1 (6 bases). V shed 6 bases and J shed 4 bases, with 16 bases lying between them. The germline CDR1 and CDR2 sequences are MNHEY and SVGAGI. The CDR3 is made up of 15 amino acids. The CDR3 DNA reads as TGTGCCAGCAGAGTTGGACAGAACCCTAATCAGCCCCAGCATTTT. Its translation: CASRVGQNPNQPQHF.

The chain recombines TRBV23-1 with TRBJ1-2; TRBD1 matches at 10 bases. TRBV23-1 is reported as an ORF; its role is uncertain. The CDR3 is 17 residues long. With V trimmed by 1 base and J by 6 bases, 11 bases remained unmatched. CDR3 protein: CASSQYGPGTGEDGYTF. The CDR3 region has the DNA TGCGCCAGCAGTCAATATGGACCTGGGACAGGGGAGGATGGCTACACCTTC.

The chain joins TRBV9 to TRBJ2-2; 8 bases map to TRBD1. The trim removed 5 bases at V and 4 bases at J, leaving 10 bases unmatched. The germline gives CDR1 SGDLS, CDR2 YYNGEE. CDR3 size: 16 residues. This CDR3 is CASSLRQGALTGELFF. CDR3 nucleotides: TGTGCCAGCAGTCTAAGGCAGGGGGCGCTCACCGGGGAGCTGTTTTTT. Drawing the rest from reference TRBV9 and TRBJ2-2, the complete variable domain is DSGVTQTPKHLITATGQRVTLRCSPRSGDLSVYWYQQSLDQGLQFLIQYYNGEERAKGNILERFSAQQFPDLHSELNLSSLELGDSALYFCASSLRQGALTGELFFGEGSRLTVL.

V is TRBV3-1 (or the pseudogene TRBV3-2) and J is TRBJ2-2, with 9 bases that match TRBD2. After removal of 4 bases from V and 2 bases from J, the junction contained 2 bases not matched to a gene. In germline, CDR1 is LGHDT, CDR2 YNNKEL (reference sequence). This CDR3 has 15 residues. CDR3 in amino acids: CASSRSGSNTGELFF. The CDR3, as DNA: TGTGCCAGCAGCCGTAGCGGGAGTAACACCGGGGAGCTGTTTTTT.